The 24 T cell receptor beta chains reported below all come from one sample, sequenced in a study of shared clonotypes between healthy human individuals (TCRdb year 2020). Library prep was done by the immunoSEQ multiplex PCR assay. Imported from immuneACCESS, the table was reduced by TCRdb to in-frame sequences with V and J called. These copies leave out some clones; in studies compared against another copy, an unresolved V gene accounts for under half, and the cause of the remainder is not known. The sample yields approximately 350,000 clones; about 96% were counted once. The biggest ten clones account for less than 0.35% of the sample. Sequencing was carried out using memory CD8+ T cells sorted from blood. The cell subset or site label, read with the paper, signifies: CD45RO+ cells pooled with CCR7-negative TemRA cells. The receptor set was obtained from a man aged 30 to 39 in good health.

A single count supports this clone. The chain combines TRBV6-1 with TRBJ2-5; 9 bases fit TRBD2. CDR1 is MNHNS, CDR2 SASEGT, per germline. V dropped 5 bases and J dropped 5; count of bases not matched to a gene: 3. CDR3 length: 13 residues. CDR3 protein: CASSRTSEETQYF. The CDR3 DNA sequence: TGTGCCAGCAGTCGGACTAGCGAGGAGACCCAGTACTTC.

On this clone: Other DNA sequences in the sample encode the same CDR3. The gene calls are TRBV5-4 and TRBJ2-3; TRBD1 is a possible D gene (6 bases). V was clipped by 2 bases and J by 5 bases, with 6 bases between them. CDR3 length equals 12 residues. Germline V gives CDR1 SGHNT, CDR2 YYREEE (reference sequence). The CDR3: CASSLGGDTQYF. The CDR3 DNA reads TGTGCCAGCAGCTTAGGGGGAGATACGCAGTATTTT.

This sequence joins TRBV2 and TRBJ2-7; 11 bases match TRBD1. V shed 6 bases and J 6 bases; nucleotides not matched to a gene: 4. This CDR3 region has 13 residues. Germline V gene sequence: CDR1 SNHLY, CDR2 FYNNEI. In DNA, the CDR3 is TGTGCCAGCAGGAGGACAGGGGGCGGCGAGCAGTACTTC. Protein: CASRRTGGGEQYF. The full variable domain, completed using reference TRBV2 and TRBJ2-7, is EPEVTQTPSHQVTQMGQEVILRCVPISNHLYFYWYRQILGQKVEFLVSFYNNEISEKSEIFDDQFSVERPDGSNFTLKIRSTKLEDSAMYFCASRRTGGGEQYFGPGTRLTVT.

The J gene is TRBJ2-1, the V gene TRBV11-2, with a weak D call TRBD2 (5 bases). The V end was cut by 3 bases, the J end by 9 bases, with 12 bases between. The CDR3 covers 13 residues. Germline assignment: CDR1 SGHAT and CDR2 FQNNGV. CDR3 coding DNA: TGTGCCAGCAGCTTCGGAGGTCGGAGTGAGCAGTTCTTC. Residues: CASSFGGRSEQFF.

The chain is built from TRBV5-1 and TRBJ1-5; 9 positions agree with TRBD1. J lost 3 bases, V lost 4 bases, and 8 bases had no gene match. Germline V lookup: CDR1 SGHRS, CDR2 YFSETQ. The CDR3 contains 16 residues. CDR3 in DNA: TGCGCCAGCAGCCCCTTAGGGACAGGGCTCAATCAGCCCCAGCATTTT. Residues: CASSPLGTGLNQPQHF. The full variable domain, completed using reference TRBV5-1 and TRBJ1-5, is KAGVTQTPRYLIKTRGQQVTLSCSPISGHRSVSWYQQTPGQGLQFLFEYFSETQRNKGNFPGRFSGRQFSNSRSEMNVSTLELGDSALYLCASSPLGTGLNQPQHFGDGTRLSIL.

In regard to this clone: Sequence at one end of the junction differs from germline and may be a read error. V and J are TRBV19 and TRBJ2-5; 8 positions agree with TRBD1. This CDR3 has 15 amino acids. The germline V gene has CDR1 LNHDA and CDR2 SQIVND (reference sequence). CDR3 residues: CASSPTPGGQKTQYF. In DNA, the CDR3 is TGTGCCAGTAGTCCAACACCAGGGGGCCAAAAGACCCAGTACTTC.

The V gene is TRBV27, the J gene TRBJ1-3; a possible D gene is TRBD1 (6 bases). From germline, CDR1 is MNHEY and CDR2 SMNVEV (reference sequence). The CDR3 covers 15 residues. Trimming cost V 5 bases and J 3 bases, with 14 bases left between them. The CDR3 DNA reads TGTGCCAGCAGTGCCCTGACAGGTATTGGAAACACCATATATTTT. Residues: CASSALTGIGNTIYF.

The V gene is TRBV9, the J gene TRBJ2-7; TRBD1 aligns across 12 bases. Germline V gene data show CDR1 as SGDLS and CDR2 as YYNGEE. This CDR3 contains 11 residues. The CDR3 DNA reads as TGTGCCAGCAGCGGGGACAGGGGGCGGAACGTC. Protein product: CASSGDRGRNV.

This rearrangement joins TRBV5-4 to TRBJ2-7, with a possible D match to TRBD1 (5 bases). The CDR3 has 15 amino acids. V gave up 4 bases and J gave up 0 bases, with 14 bases separating them. Per germline, CDR1 SGHNT and CDR2 YYREEE (reference sequence). CDR3 protein: CASSVDSLLSYEQYF. The CDR3 nucleotides are TGTGCCAGCAGCGTTGACAGCTTACTCTCCTACGAGCAGTACTTC.

The chain carries TRBV7-3 and TRBJ2-3; D may be TRBD1 or TRBD2 (5 bases each). The germline V gene has CDR1 SGHTA and CDR2 FQGTGA. Trimming stripped 4 bases from V and 0 bases from J, with 5 bases between. The CDR3 has 13 residues. CDR3 loop: CASSWDSTDTQYF. In DNA form, the CDR3 reads TGTGCCAGCAGCTGGGACAGCACAGATACGCAGTATTTT.

The J gene is TRBJ2-7, the V gene TRBV27, with D perhaps being TRBD1 or TRBD2 (5 bases each). This CDR3 spans 14 amino acids. Germline CDR1 and CDR2: MNHEY and SMNVEV (reference sequence). Trimming removed 0 bases at V and 2 bases at J, with 8 bases between. CDR3 DNA: TGTGCCAGCAGTTTATCGGGACCCACCTACGAGCAGTACTTC. Protein product: CASSLSGPTYEQYF.

V and J are TRBV28 and TRBJ2-3, with 7 bases fitting TRBD2. V trimming: 7 bases; J trimming: 4 bases; junction bases outside the gene matches: 14. The CDR3 is 16 amino acids. Germline-derived CDR1 and CDR2 are MDHEN and SYDVKM. CDR3 in amino acids: CASKSMGGRAADTQYF. In DNA, the CDR3 is TGTGCCAGCAAATCAATGGGAGGGAGGGCCGCAGATACGCAGTATTTT.

The chain combines TRBV4-1 with TRBJ2-1; no firm D call. This CDR3 region has 13 residues. Looked up from germline, CDR1 is MGHRA and CDR2 is YSYEKL. Trimming removed 0 bases at V and 10 bases at J, with 10 bases between. The CDR3 nucleotides read TGCGCCAGCAGCCAAGACATGGCATACGAGCAGTTCTTC. Its translation: CASSQDMAYEQFF.

V gene TRBV4-1 combines with J gene TRBJ2-2; D ambiguous. V lost 3 bases and J lost 4, with 3 bases in between. The CDR3 contains 12 residues. The germline V gene encodes CDR1 MGHRA and CDR2 YSYEKL. The chain's CDR3 is CASSHSTGELFF. As DNA, the CDR3 is TGCGCCAGCAGCCACAGCACCGGGGAGCTGTTTTTT.

The rearrangement joins TRBV21-1 to TRBJ2-4; TRBD2, the table's D call, lacks a check against the DNA. TRBV21-1 is recorded as a pseudogene. The CDR3 consists of 16 residues. DNA for the CDR3: TGTGCCAGCAGCAAATCTTTGCGGGAGGGCAAAAACATTCAGTACTTC. This translates into CASSKSLREGKNIQYF.

The genes are TRBV2 and TRBJ2-3; D not resolved. Per the germline V gene, CDR1 is SNHLY and CDR2 is FYNNEI. Trimming removed 10 bases at V and 2 bases at J, with 13 bases between. This CDR3 spans 13 amino acids. The CDR3: CAIITSDTDTQYF. The DNA of the CDR3 is TGTGCCATCATCACGTCTGACACAGATACGCAGTATTTT.

This chain links TRBV4-1 with TRBJ2-2; unclear D gene. Germline values: CDR1 MGHRA, CDR2 YSYEKL. The CDR3 loop spans 15 amino acids. Trimming took off 4 bases at V and 4 bases at J, with 13 bases between the two ends. The CDR3 DNA follows: TGCGCCAGCAGCCCTTTCGAGCAGCTCACCGGGGAGCTGTTTTTT. Amino acid sequence: CASSPFEQLTGELFF.

The V gene is TRBV5-6, the J gene TRBJ1-1; no clear D. There are 15 residues in the CDR3. Germline CDR1 and CDR2: SGHDT and YYEEEE. V lost 4 bases and J lost 7, with 20 bases in between. The CDR3 reads CASSRRVRSHVEAFF. For the CDR3, the DNA is TGTGCCAGCAGCCGCCGTGTAAGGAGTCACGTTGAAGCTTTCTTT.

The rearrangement joins TRBV6-1 to TRBJ1-1; D possibly corresponds to TRBD1 (6 bases). This CDR3 has 14 amino acids. Germline V CDR1 and CDR2: MNHNS, SASEGT. Trimming removed 1 base at V and 1 base at J, with 7 bases between. The CDR3 coding sequence is TGTGCCAGCAGTGAAGTGGGGGCGAACACTGAAGCTTTCTTT. Its protein product is CASSEVGANTEAFF.

V and J are TRBV7-9 and TRBJ1-2, with D unclear. V gave up 2 bases and J gave up 4 bases, with 11 bases separating them. In germline, CDR1 is SEHNR, CDR2 FQNEAQ (reference sequence). The CDR3 loop spans 14 amino acids. In DNA, the CDR3 is TGTGCCAGCAGCTTAAGTCTGACAAGCTATGGCTACACCTTC. Protein product: CASSLSLTSYGYTF.

This clone was recorded only once. The gene calls are TRBV28 and TRBJ2-3; no definite D call. V dropped 6 bases and J dropped 5 bases, with 9 bases sitting between them. CDR1 and CDR2 (germline): MDHEN, SYDVKM. CDR3 length: 12 residues. The CDR3 is CASRRIGDTQYF. The CDR3 DNA is TGTGCCAGCAGGAGGATTGGAGATACGCAGTATTTT.

Note on this clone: Other DNA sequences of this sample code for an identical CDR3. This rearrangement joins TRBV27 to TRBJ2-7, with 12 bases lining up with TRBD2. The CDR3 loop spans 13 amino acids. Germline loops: CDR1 MNHEY, CDR2 SMNVEV (reference sequence). The V and J ends lost 5 bases and 4 bases, in that order; junction bases with no gene match: 0. This CDR3 is CASSLAGGYEQYF. CDR3 sequence (DNA): TGTGCCAGCAGTCTAGCGGGAGGGTACGAGCAGTACTTC.

V is TRBV12-2 and J is TRBJ2-3. TRBV12-2 is flagged as a pseudogene. The CDR3 is 16 amino acids. CDR3 sequence reads: CASRPHPGPRTDTQYF. DNA for the CDR3: TGTGCAAGTCGCCCTCATCCGGGCCCCCGCACAGATACGCAGTATTTT.

V is TRBV15 and J is TRBJ1-2; D possibly corresponds to TRBD1 (5 bases). Between the trimmed V and J ends, which lost 0 bases and 1 base, there was a span of 12 bases. Germline V gives CDR1 LNHNV, CDR2 YYDKDF (reference sequence). This CDR3 has 16 amino acids. CDR3 in DNA: TGTGCCACCAGCAGAGATCAGGGCAGTATTAACTATGGCTACACCTTC. Translation gives CATSRDQGSINYGYTF.